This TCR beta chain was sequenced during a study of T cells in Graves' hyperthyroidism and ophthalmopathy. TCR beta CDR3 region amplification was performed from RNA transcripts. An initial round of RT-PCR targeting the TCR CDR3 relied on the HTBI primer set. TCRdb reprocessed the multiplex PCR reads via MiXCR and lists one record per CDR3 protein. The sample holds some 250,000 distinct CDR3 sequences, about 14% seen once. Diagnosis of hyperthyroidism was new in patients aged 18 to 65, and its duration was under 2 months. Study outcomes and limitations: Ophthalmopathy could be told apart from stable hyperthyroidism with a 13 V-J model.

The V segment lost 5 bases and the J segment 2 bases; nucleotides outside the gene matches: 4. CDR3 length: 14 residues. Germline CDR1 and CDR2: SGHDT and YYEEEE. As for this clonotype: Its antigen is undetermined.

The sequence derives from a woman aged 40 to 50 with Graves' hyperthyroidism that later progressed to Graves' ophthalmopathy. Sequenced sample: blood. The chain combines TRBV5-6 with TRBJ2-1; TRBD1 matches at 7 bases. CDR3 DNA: TGTGCCAGCAGGCCGACAGGGACCTACAATGAGCAGTTCTTC. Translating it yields CASRPTGTYNEQFF. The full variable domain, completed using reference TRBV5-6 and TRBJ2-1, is DAGVTQSPTHLIKTRGQQVTLRCSPKSGHDTVSWYQQALGQGPQFIFQYYEEEERQRGNFPDRFSGHQFPNYSSELNVNALLLGDSALYLCASRPTGTYNEQFFGPGTRLTVL.